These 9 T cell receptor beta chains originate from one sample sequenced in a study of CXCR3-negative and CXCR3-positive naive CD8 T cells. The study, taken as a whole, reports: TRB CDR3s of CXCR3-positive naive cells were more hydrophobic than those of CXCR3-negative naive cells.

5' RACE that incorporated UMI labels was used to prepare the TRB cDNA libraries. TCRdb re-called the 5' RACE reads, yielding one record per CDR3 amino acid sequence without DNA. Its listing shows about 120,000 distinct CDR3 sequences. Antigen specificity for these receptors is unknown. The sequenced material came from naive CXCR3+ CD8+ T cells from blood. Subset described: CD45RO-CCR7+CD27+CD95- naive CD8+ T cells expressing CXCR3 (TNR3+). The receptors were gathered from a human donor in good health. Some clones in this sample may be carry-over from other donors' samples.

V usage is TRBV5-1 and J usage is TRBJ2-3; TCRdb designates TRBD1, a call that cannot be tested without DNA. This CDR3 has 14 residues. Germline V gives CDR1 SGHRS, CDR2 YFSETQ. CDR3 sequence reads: CASSIQVSTDTQYF.

This CDR3 reads CAISESDSSSYEQYF. This chain links TRBV10-3 with TRBJ2-7. CDR1 is ENHRY and CDR2 is SYGVKD in the germline V gene. The CDR3 loop spans 15 amino acids.

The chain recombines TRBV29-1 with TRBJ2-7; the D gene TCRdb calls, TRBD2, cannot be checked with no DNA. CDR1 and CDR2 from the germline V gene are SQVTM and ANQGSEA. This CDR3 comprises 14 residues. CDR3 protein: CSGKTSGHTYEQYF.

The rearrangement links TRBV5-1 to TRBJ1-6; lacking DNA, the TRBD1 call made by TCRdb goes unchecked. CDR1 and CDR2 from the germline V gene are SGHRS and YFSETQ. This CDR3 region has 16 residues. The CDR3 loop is CASSLVGAGESSPLHF.

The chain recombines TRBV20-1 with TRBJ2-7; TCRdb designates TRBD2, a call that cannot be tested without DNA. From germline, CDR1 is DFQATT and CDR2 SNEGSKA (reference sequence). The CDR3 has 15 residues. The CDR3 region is CSAHLLAGGSYEQYF.

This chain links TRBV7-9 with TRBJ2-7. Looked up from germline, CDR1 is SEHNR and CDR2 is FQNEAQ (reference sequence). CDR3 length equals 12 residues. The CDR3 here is CASSFQTHEQYF.

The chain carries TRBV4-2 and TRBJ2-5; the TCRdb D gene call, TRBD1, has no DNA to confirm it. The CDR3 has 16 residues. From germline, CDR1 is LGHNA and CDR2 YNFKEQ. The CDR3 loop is CASSPDLDRGWETQYF.

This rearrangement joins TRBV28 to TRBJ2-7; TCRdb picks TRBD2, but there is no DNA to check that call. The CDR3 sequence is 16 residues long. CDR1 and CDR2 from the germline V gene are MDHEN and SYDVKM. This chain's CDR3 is CASSFSVAGQAYEQYF.

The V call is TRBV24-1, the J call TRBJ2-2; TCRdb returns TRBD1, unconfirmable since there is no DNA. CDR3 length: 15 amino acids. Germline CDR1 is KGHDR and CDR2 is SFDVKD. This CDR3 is CATSEGDRDTGELFF.